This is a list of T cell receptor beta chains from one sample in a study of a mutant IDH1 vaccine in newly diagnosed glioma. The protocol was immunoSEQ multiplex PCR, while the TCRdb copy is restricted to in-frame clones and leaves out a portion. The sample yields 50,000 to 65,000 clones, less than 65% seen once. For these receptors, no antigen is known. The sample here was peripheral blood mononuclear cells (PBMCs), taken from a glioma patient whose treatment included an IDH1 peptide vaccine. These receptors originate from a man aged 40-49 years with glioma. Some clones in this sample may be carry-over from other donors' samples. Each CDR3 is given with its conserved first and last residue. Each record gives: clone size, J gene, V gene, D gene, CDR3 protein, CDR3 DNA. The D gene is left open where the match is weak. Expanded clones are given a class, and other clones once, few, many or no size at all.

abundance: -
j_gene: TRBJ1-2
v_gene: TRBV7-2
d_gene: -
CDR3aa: CASHMKSGVSIGYTF
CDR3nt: TGTGCCAGCCACATGAAGTCCGGGGTATCTATTGGCTACACCTTC

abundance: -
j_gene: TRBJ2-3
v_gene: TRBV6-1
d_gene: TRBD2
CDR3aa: CASSLAGGMNTQYF
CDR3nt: TGTGCCAGCAGTTTAGCGGGGGGCATGAATACGCAGTATTTT

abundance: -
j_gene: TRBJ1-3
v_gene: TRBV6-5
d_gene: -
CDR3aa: CASSYSRLAGGNTIYF
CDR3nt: TGTGCCAGCAGTTACTCGAGGCTGGCCGGTGGAAACACCATATATTTT

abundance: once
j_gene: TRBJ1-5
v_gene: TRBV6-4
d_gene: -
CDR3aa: CASRGGSNQPQHF
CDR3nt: TGTGCCAGCAGGGGGGGTAGCAATCAGCCCCAGCATTTT

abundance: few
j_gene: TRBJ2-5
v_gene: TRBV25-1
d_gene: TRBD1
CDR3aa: CASSAQGHRGETQYF
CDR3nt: TGTGCCAGCAGTGCACAGGGGCATAGGGGAGAGACCCAGTACTTC

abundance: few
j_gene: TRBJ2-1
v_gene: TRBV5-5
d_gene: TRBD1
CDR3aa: CASREGQGDEQFF
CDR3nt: TGTGCCAGCAGGGAGGGACAGGGCGATGAGCAGTTCTTC

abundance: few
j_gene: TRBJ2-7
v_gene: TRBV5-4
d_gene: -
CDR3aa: CASSQDRRVEQYF
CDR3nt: TGTGCCAGCAGCCAAGACCGCAGGGTAGAGCAGTACTTC

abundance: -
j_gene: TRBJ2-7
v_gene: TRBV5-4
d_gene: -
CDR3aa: CASSLGTPAYEQYF
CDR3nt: TGTGCCAGCAGCTTGGGAACCCCCGCGTACGAGCAGTACTTC

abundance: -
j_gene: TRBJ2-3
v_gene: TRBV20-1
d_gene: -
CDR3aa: CSARQLDTQYF
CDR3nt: TGCAGTGCACGACAGTTAGATACGCAGTATTTT

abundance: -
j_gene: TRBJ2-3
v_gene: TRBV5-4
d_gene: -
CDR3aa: CASSLDARTRDTQYF
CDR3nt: TGTGCCAGCAGCTTGGATGCCAGAACTAGAGATACGCAGTATTTT